This T cell receptor beta chain was documented in a study of molecular identifiers for immune sequencing clone quantification. This clonotype was seen a few times. TCRdb independently ran MiXCR on the PCR reads; one entry per CDR3 protein. The table lists some 70,000 distinct CDR3 sequences, around 18% of them singletons. Germline values: CDR1 SGHVS, CDR2 FNYEAQ. The CDR3 is 16 amino acids. Trimming took 5 bases from V and 0 from J; bases not matched to a gene: 6. This clonotype was sampled from a human donor in good health. Some libraries in this study had Jurkat cell RNA spiked in. Sequencing used naive CD8+ T cells from blood, with Jurkat cell RNA spiked in. The sample's subset: FACS-sorted CD8+CD4-CCR7+CD45RA+ naive T cells. The rearrangement links TRBV7-6 to TRBJ2-1; TRBD2 agrees at 8 bases. The CDR3 loop is CASSHWSGSSYNEQFF. CDR3 sequence (DNA): TGTGCCAGCAGCCACTGGAGCGGGAGCTCCTACAATGAGCAGTTCTTC.